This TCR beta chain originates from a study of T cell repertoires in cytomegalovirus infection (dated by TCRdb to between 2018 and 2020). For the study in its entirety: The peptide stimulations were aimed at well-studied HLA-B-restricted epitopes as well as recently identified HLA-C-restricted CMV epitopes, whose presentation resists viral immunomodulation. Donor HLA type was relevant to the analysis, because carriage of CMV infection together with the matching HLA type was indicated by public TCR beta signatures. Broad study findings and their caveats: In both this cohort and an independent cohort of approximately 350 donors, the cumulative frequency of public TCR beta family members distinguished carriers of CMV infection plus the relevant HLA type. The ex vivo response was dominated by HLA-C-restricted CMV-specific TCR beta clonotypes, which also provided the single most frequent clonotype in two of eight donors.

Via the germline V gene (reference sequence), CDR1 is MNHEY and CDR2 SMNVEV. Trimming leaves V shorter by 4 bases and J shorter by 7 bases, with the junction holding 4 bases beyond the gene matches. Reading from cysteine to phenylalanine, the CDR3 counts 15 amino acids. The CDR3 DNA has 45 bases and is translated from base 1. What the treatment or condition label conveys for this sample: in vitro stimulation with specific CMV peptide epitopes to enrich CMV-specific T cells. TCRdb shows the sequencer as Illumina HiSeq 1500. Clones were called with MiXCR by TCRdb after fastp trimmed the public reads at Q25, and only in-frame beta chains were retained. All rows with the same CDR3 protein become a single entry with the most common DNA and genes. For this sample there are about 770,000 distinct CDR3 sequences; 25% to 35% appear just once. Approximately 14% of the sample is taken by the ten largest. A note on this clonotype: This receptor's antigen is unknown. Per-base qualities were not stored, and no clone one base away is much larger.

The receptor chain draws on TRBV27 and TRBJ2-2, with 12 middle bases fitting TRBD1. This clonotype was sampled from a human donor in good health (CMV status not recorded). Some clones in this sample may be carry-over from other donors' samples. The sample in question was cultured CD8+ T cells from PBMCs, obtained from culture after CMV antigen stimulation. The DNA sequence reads TGTGCCAGCAGTTGGGACAGGGGGCTAAACGGGGAGCTGTTTTTT. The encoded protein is CASSWDRGLNGELFF.